Described below is a single T cell receptor (beta chain) sequence and its context. Its antigen is currently unknown. The data originate from a study of shared clonotypes between healthy human individuals. V was clipped by 2 bases and J by 2 bases, with 10 bases between them. The CDR3 contains 14 residues. CDR1 SNHLY and CDR2 FYNNEI come from the germline V gene. The study's findings and limits: Estimated richness values were generally larger in naive subsets than in memory subsets. Although depth was large, rarefaction showed that sequencing of the sorted subsets was incomplete.

In the CD4+ fraction, cells were divided into CD45RA+ naive and CD45RA-negative memory subsets. Every subset's genomic DNA went evenly onto several immunoSEQ plates. Only in-frame clones appear in the TCRdb table, and some are missing; sequencing was by immunoSEQ multiplex PCR. The data contain about 1.1 million clones, approximately 75% of them seen just once; the ten biggest clones take up 0.89%. The V and J genes are TRBV2 and TRBJ2-7; either TRBD1 or TRBD2 may supply D (5 bases each). The TCR originated in a young man in good health. Some clones in this sample may be carry-over from other donors' samples. Sequenced material: memory CD4+ T cells from PBMCs. Subset noted: CD45RA-negative fraction. CDR3 in DNA: TGTGCCAGCAGTGAATGGGACGGACCCTACGAGCAGTACTTC. Its translation: CASSEWDGPYEQYF.